This T cell receptor beta chain was captured by sequencing in a study of T cell responses to AZD1222 COVID-19 vaccine (dated by TCRdb to 2020 to 2023). Concerning the study at large: AZD1222 recipients given second doses at about 4 weeks or at about 12 weeks were pooled, since spike-specific TCR depth and breadth were not found to differ between the two schedules. A total of just over 230 trial participants underwent TCR sequencing, of whom 200 to 220 received two doses of AZD1222 and some 26 received two doses of the MenACWY control vaccine. Trial participants were enrolled into age subgroups of 18-55, 56-69 and 70-plus years, which contained 148, 28 and 57 TCR-sequenced participants, respectively.

The CDR3 regions of human TCRbeta chains were analyzed by immunosequencing. Per the original workflow: TCRs in the repertoires were matched against a reference library of SARS-CoV-2-specific TCRs that had been generated with the MIRA antigen-specificity platform. Breadth meant the fraction of unique TCRs that were SARS-CoV-2-associated, whereas depth meant the fraction of total T cells that were SARS-CoV-2-associated. Using the MIRA data, each spike-specific TCR was mapped to the spike region that the TCR reacts to and placed in a CD4 or CD8 class. Log10-transformed breadth and depth values were compared by one-way ANOVA with Sidak's multiple comparisons tests. Here the immuneACCESS table is served through TCRdb, limited to in-frame sequences with V and J called. Missing clones are a known gap in these copies; in checked studies unresolved V genes cover under half, and the rest lacks a known reason. From that table come the V and J calls and clone size; the DNA was used to work out D and trimming. Within this sample are 90,000 to 95,000 clones, with around 93% of them counted one time only. The ten largest clones take up about 7.5% of the sample.

The time point label, as the study defines it: baseline before first vaccination. Vaccinee samples came from UK trials COV001 and COV002, including a single-blind randomized controlled phase 2/3 trial of AZD1222 (ChAdOx1 nCoV-19) in healthy adults. For TCRbeta chain sequencing, PBMC samples were collected from trial participants at day 0 and at day 28 after the second dose. The paper's findings and limits, for the study overall: The vaccine-associated CD4 TCRs covered the entire spike protein, and the dominant responses fell in regions 160-218 and 743-854. Reportedly, close to half of the unique spike-specific TCRs recognized epitopes lying outside the regions that are mutated in the B.1.351 and B.1.1.7 variants. The 56-69-year group was small, and its depth increase did not reach significance, likely because of low power. Most participants were white British and females outnumbered males, and the authors suggested that clonal diversity may have been underestimated. Conclusions about previously exposed vaccinees are limited, since just 6 or 7 AZD1222 recipients were seropositive for SARS-CoV-2 at baseline. Spike-specific TCR breadth and depth rose significantly after two AZD1222 doses compared with day 0 and with MenACWY recipients. Because no samples from the day 14 peak response were available, repertoires could be characterized only after the peak T cell response.

With regard to this clone: What this receptor recognizes is not known. Nothing much larger sits one base from this clone, and base qualities are not available.

CDR1 and CDR2, per the germline V gene, are MGHRA and YSYEKL. Deletion took 3 bases off V and 0 bases off J, with a span of 11 bases between the germline ends. From cysteine to phenylalanine, the CDR3 is 15 amino acids long. Only the CDR3 portion is preserved as DNA: 45 bases, with reading frame beginning at the first base. The sequencing here drew on peripheral blood, taken on day 0 of AZD1222 vaccination. The receptor's source is an adult in good health. This receptor chain uses TRBV4-1 and TRBJ1-1; D gene: possibly TRBD1, on 5 matching bases. CDR3 loop: CASSQTWGVNTEAFF. The bases read TGCGCCAGCAGCCAGACATGGGGGGTGAACACTGAAGCTTTCTTT.